The 13 T cell receptor beta chains listed next were all sequenced from one sample in a study of Ad26.COV2.S vaccination and SARS-CoV-2 variants. The table came from immunoSEQ multiplex PCR; TCRdb's copy has only in-frame clones and leaves some out. Among about 420,000 clones listed, 88% were seen once. Treatment defined: roughly 19 received Ad26.COV2.S at low or high dose, single or two shots; roughly 5 received placebo; per-sample allocation not given. Sampling was done on day 63 after the first vaccine or placebo injection. Material: peripheral blood, obtained in a trial of Ad26.COV2.S vaccine versus placebo. These TCRs come from a person between 18 and 59 years old who received the Ad26.COV2.S COVID-19 vaccine or a placebo.

The chain joins TRBV5-1 to TRBJ2-1; 7 positions match TRBD2. The CDR3 totals 16 residues. V was pared by 4 bases and J by 7 bases, with 14 bases of the junction left unmatched. In germline, CDR1 is SGHRS, CDR2 YFSETQ. The CDR3 DNA sequence: TGCGCCAGCAGCCGAATGAGGACTAGTTATCCGAATGAGCAGTTCTTC. This encodes CASSRMRTSYPNEQFF.

The rearrangement links TRBV7-2 to TRBJ2-5; D possibly uses TRBD1 or TRBD2 (5 bases each). V was clipped by 7 bases and J by 4 bases, with 19 bases between them. Germline-derived CDR1 and CDR2 are SGHTA and FQGNSA. The CDR3 has 15 residues. Here the CDR3 DNA reads TGTGCCAGCACCGAATCCGGGCCGAGGGGAGAGACCCAGTACTTC. This codes for CASTESGPRGETQYF.

The chain recombines TRBV4-1 with TRBJ2-1, with 8 bases fitting TRBD1. The CDR3 is made up of 14 amino acids. Germline V gene lookup returns CDR1 MGHRA and CDR2 YSYEKL. After removal of 4 bases from V and 8 bases from J, the junction contained 7 bases not matched to a gene. This CDR3 is CASSRYQTGDEQFF. In nucleotides, the CDR3 is TGCGCCAGCAGCCGCTACCAGACAGGGGATGAGCAGTTCTTC.

This chain uses TRBV27 with TRBJ1-6, with TRBD1 matching over 8 bases. V shed 3 bases and J 6 bases; nucleotides not matched to a gene: 4. Looked up from germline, CDR1 is MNHEY and CDR2 is SMNVEV (reference sequence). CDR3 length equals 15 residues. The chain's CDR3 is CASSFVDRGNSPLHF. CDR3 nucleotide sequence: TGTGCCAGCAGTTTTGTCGACAGGGGTAATTCACCCCTCCACTTT.

The chain uses TRBV7-3 and TRBJ2-6; D possibly uses TRBD1 or TRBD2 (6 bases each). Germline V gene lookup returns CDR1 SGHTA and CDR2 FQGTGA. There are 15 residues in the CDR3. V dropped 5 bases and J dropped 4 bases, with 12 bases sitting between them. The CDR3: CASSLGGPGANVLTF. The CDR3, as DNA: TGTGCCAGCAGCCTAGGGGGGCCCGGGGCCAACGTCCTGACTTTC.

In the case of this clone: At the DNA level, this CDR3 is encoded by other sequences in the same sample as well. This rearrangement joins TRBV28 to TRBJ1-2; D gene ambiguous. Trimming shortened V by 2 bases and J by 5 bases, and 6 bases separated the two germline ends. Germline lookup yields CDR1 MDHEN and CDR2 SYDVKM. The CDR3 extends over 12 amino acids. The CDR3 region has the DNA TGTGCCAGCAGTTTAGGAGGGTATGGCTACACCTTC. This gives the protein CASSLGGYGYTF.

The V call is TRBV30, the J call TRBJ2-7, with 9 bases matching TRBD1. From germline, CDR1 is GTSNPN and CDR2 SVGIG (reference sequence). The CDR3 runs 13 residues. The V gene end was trimmed by 3 bases and the J gene end by 0 bases; junction bases not matched to a gene: 0. CDR3 nucleotides: TGTGCCTGGAGGACAGGGGGCTCCTACGAGCAGTACTTC. It yields the protein CAWRTGGSYEQYF.

V gene TRBV6-2 or TRBV6-3 combines with J gene TRBJ2-2; maybe TRBD1 (5 bases). The CDR3 length is 14 residues. V was cut by 5 bases and J by 5 bases, with 12 bases left in between. Germline V gene data show CDR1 as MNHEY and CDR2 as SVGEGT. The chain's CDR3 is CASSPQRGTGELFF. For the CDR3, the DNA is TGTGCCAGCAGTCCGCAAAGGGGAACCGGGGAGCTGTTTTTT.

Notes on this clone: Other DNA sequences in this sample translate to the same CDR3. The V call is TRBV9, the J call TRBJ2-7; maybe TRBD1 (6 bases). Looked up from germline, CDR1 is SGDLS and CDR2 is YYNGEE. The V end lost 3 bases, the J end lost 3 bases, and 7 bases lay between the germline ends. CDR3 length: 12 residues. This CDR3 reads CASSGRGYEQYF. In DNA, the CDR3 is TGTGCCAGCAGCGGCAGGGGCTACGAGCAGTACTTC.

This clone has just one count. J is TRBJ1-1 and V is TRBV10-3; D unresolved. Trimming took 5 bases from V and 4 from J, leaving 14 bases between them. Germline-derived CDR1 and CDR2 are ENHRY and SYGVKD. This CDR3 contains 14 residues. In DNA, the CDR3 is TGTGCCATCAGTAAAGACGGCCGGGGCACTGAAGCTTTCTTT. Translating it yields CAISKDGRGTEAFF.

V gene TRBV7-6 combines with J gene TRBJ2-7; D might be TRBD1 (6 bases). Trimming removed 5 bases from V and 4 bases from J, with 15 bases in between. Germline values: CDR1 SGHVS, CDR2 FNYEAQ. The CDR3 runs to 14 residues. In DNA, the CDR3 is TGTGCCAGCAGCCCCGGGCAGGGGAAATACGAGCAGTACTTC. It is translated as CASSPGQGKYEQYF.

This chain uses TRBV6-2 or TRBV6-3 with TRBJ2-5; unclear D gene. Germline CDR1 MNHEY, CDR2 SVGEGT. The length of the CDR3 is 12 residues. V was pared by 5 bases and J by 5 bases, with 9 bases between. In DNA, the CDR3 is TGTGCCAGCAGTAAGCACCCCGAGACCCAGTACTTC. Its protein is CASSKHPETQYF.

This clone was observed a single time. The V gene is TRBV9, the J gene TRBJ2-7; maybe TRBD1 (6 bases). Per germline, CDR1 SGDLS and CDR2 YYNGEE. CDR3 size: 17 residues. V lost 0 bases, J lost 6 bases, and 22 bases lay in between. Written as DNA, the CDR3 is TGTGCCAGCAGCGTAGAGGTAGTGACAGGCCATGGGGGCGAGCAGTACTTC. Protein product: CASSVEVVTGHGGEQYF. Supplemented by reference TRBV9 and TRBJ2-7, the full variable domain reads DSGVTQTPKHLITATGQRVTLRCSPRSGDLSVYWYQQSLDQGLQFLIQYYNGEERAKGNILERFSAQQFPDLHSELNLSSLELGDSALYFCASSVEVVTGHGGEQYFGPGTRLTVT.